This TCR beta chain was sequenced for a study of blood T cell repertoires in COVID-19. Study background: The United States, Italy and Spain supplied acute and convalescent COVID-19 samples.

V was shortened by 5 bases and J by 3 bases, with 23 bases between the two germline ends. CDR3 length: 17 amino acids. CDR1 and CDR2 from the germline V gene are SGHAT and FQNNGV. The protocol was immunoSEQ multiplex PCR, while the TCRdb copy is restricted to in-frame clones and leaves out a portion. The table shows hundreds of thousands of clones, with approximately 88% occurring only once. V is TRBV11-2 and J is TRBJ2-7, with D possibly matching TRBD1 (5 bases). Specimen: peripheral blood. The receptor was derived from a man between 18 and 35 years old with active or convalescent COVID-19. The CDR3 loop reads CASSPFTFTGSLYEQYF. In DNA, the CDR3 is TGTGCCAGCAGCCCATTCACTTTCACAGGATCCCTCTACGAGCAGTACTTC.